This is a list of T cell receptor beta chains from one sample in a study of B cell selection in AIRE deficiency. Libraries were prepared by immunoSEQ multiplex PCR; TCRdb keeps only in-frame clonotypes and omits some of them. There are fewer than 25,000 clones in the sample; approximately 96% occur only once, and 0.15% to 0.2% lies in the top ten. Sequencing used CD4+CD127+ conventional T cells sorted from PBMCs. All receptors derive from a human donor in good health. The CDR3 runs from the conserved cysteine through the conserved F or W. A D gene is named only where the DNA matches it firmly. Clone size, where shown, is once, few, many, or a class for clones that have expanded.

CDR3: CASSFQENTEAFF; DNA: TGTGCCAGCAGCTTTCAAGAGAACACTGAAGCTTTCTTT; D: .; J: TRBJ1-1; V: TRBV7-9; size: .
CDR3: CASRGSGGNEQFF; DNA: TGTGCCAGCAGGGGTAGCGGGGGCAATGAGCAGTTCTTC; D: TRBD2; J: TRBJ2-1; V: TRBV7-3; size: .
CDR3: CASSASGGYEQYF; DNA: TGTGCCAGTAGTGCCAGCGGGGGCTACGAGCAGTACTTC; D: TRBD2; J: TRBJ2-7; V: TRBV19; size: .
CDR3: CASSLISAKKRRTEAFF; DNA: TGCGCCAGCAGCTTGATCTCAGCTAAAAAGAGACGGACTGAAGCTTTCTTT; D: .; J: TRBJ1-1; V: TRBV5-1; size: .
CDR3: CASSSAREANYGYTF; DNA: TGTGCCAGCAGTTCCGCGCGGGAAGCTAACTATGGCTACACCTTC; D: .; J: TRBJ1-2; V: TRBV6-6; size: .
CDR3: CASSVEWNTEAFF; DNA: TGTGCCAGTAGTGTAGAATGGAACACTGAAGCTTTCTTT; D: .; J: TRBJ1-1; V: TRBV19; size: .
CDR3: CASSTSSDGRYEQYF; DNA: TGTGCCAGTAGTACCTCGAGTGACGGACGCTACGAGCAGTACTTC; D: .; J: TRBJ2-7; V: TRBV19; size: .
CDR3: CASSLSFSRETQYF; DNA: TGTGCCAGCAGCCTCTCCTTTTCGAGGGAGACCCAGTACTTC; D: .; J: TRBJ2-5; V: TRBV7-9; size: .
CDR3: CASSIAGASYEQYF; DNA: TGCGCCAGCAGTATAGCGGGGGCCTCCTACGAGCAGTACTTC; D: TRBD2; J: TRBJ2-7; V: TRBV5-1; size: .
CDR3: CASSYRTQETQYF; DNA: TGTGCCAGCAGTTACAGGACCCAAGAGACCCAGTACTTC; D: .; J: TRBJ2-5; V: TRBV7-2; size: .
CDR3: CASRGQVSYNEQFF; DNA: TGTGCCAGCAGGGGACAGGTCTCCTACAATGAGCAGTTCTTC; D: TRBD1; J: TRBJ2-1; V: TRBV6-1; size: once
CDR3: CATQRVRNTEAFF; DNA: TGTGCCACCCAACGGGTAAGGAACACTGAAGCTTTCTTT; D: .; J: TRBJ1-1; V: TRBV6-5; size: .
CDR3: CASSYSIGRTAFF; DNA: TGTGCCAGCAGTTACTCGATCGGCAGAACAGCTTTCTTT; D: .; J: TRBJ1-1; V: TRBV6-5; size: .
CDR3: CASSLAGQGFYEQYF; DNA: TGTGCCAGCAGCTTGGCGGGACAGGGTTTTTACGAGCAGTACTTC; D: TRBD1; J: TRBJ2-7; V: TRBV5-4; size: .
CDR3: CASTHPGGQYEQYF; DNA: TGTGCCAGCACCCACCCAGGGGGCCAATACGAGCAGTACTTC; D: TRBD1; J: TRBJ2-7; V: TRBV6-6; size: .
CDR3: CASSPGHLYEQYF; DNA: TGTGCCAGCAGTCCGGGCCACCTCTACGAGCAGTACTTC; D: .; J: TRBJ2-7; V: TRBV28; size: .
CDR3: CASTRTASDSPLHF; DNA: TGTGCCAGCACCCGGACAGCTAGCGATTCACCCCTCCACTTT; D: .; J: TRBJ1-6; V: TRBV6-6; size: .
CDR3: CASSLSQATEAFF; DNA: TGTGCCAGCAGCTTATCACAGGCCACTGAAGCTTTCTTT; D: .; J: TRBJ1-1; V: TRBV7-9; size: .
CDR3: CATYSRRLNTEAFF; DNA: TGTGCCACCTATAGTAGGAGATTGAACACTGAAGCTTTCTTT; D: .; J: TRBJ1-1; V: TRBV2; size: .
CDR3: CASSSGGASEKLFF; DNA: TGCGCCAGCAGCTCAGGGGGCGCCTCCGAAAAACTGTTTTTT; D: TRBD1; J: TRBJ1-4; V: TRBV5-1; size: .
CDR3: CASSDPRDGQETQYF; DNA: TGTGCCAGCAGTGACCCGCGGGACGGACAAGAGACCCAGTACTTC; D: .; J: TRBJ2-5; V: TRBV6-6; size: .
CDR3: CASPPAGGTDTQYF; DNA: TGTGCCAGCCCCCCAGCGGGGGGCACAGATACGCAGTATTTT; D: TRBD2; J: TRBJ2-3; V: TRBV28; size: once
CDR3: CASSQGDTFSYEQYF; DNA: TGCGCCAGCAGCCAAGGGGACACCTTCTCCTACGAGCAGTACTTC; D: .; J: TRBJ2-7; V: TRBV4-1; size: .
CDR3: CASGLEGVTGELFF; DNA: TGTGCTAGTGGTTTGGAGGGGGTCACCGGGGAGCTGTTTTTT; D: .; J: TRBJ2-2; V: TRBV12-5; size: .
CDR3: CASSVGPKAFF; DNA: TGCGCCAGCAGTGTAGGACCTAAAGCTTTCTTT; D: .; J: TRBJ1-1; V: TRBV10-2; size: once
CDR3: CASGGNTYEQYF; DNA: TGTGCCAGCGGGGGGAATACCTACGAGCAGTACTTC; D: .; J: TRBJ2-7; V: TRBV28; size: .
CDR3: CASSLLSRDQPQHF; DNA: TGTGCCAGCTCGCTATTGTCCAGGGATCAGCCCCAGCATTTT; D: .; J: TRBJ1-5; V: TRBV18; size: .
CDR3: CASSSGQRDEAFF; DNA: TGTGCCAGCTCATCTGGACAGCGGGATGAAGCTTTCTTT; D: .; J: TRBJ1-1; V: TRBV18; size: .
CDR3: CASSTQDRGGYQPQHF; DNA: TGTGCCAGCAGCACTCAAGACAGGGGAGGCTATCAGCCCCAGCATTTT; D: .; J: TRBJ1-5; V: TRBV21-1; size: .
CDR3: CASSLRGKDTQYF; DNA: TGTGCCAGCAGTTTAAGGGGAAAAGATACGCAGTATTTT; D: .; J: TRBJ2-3; V: TRBV28; size: .
CDR3: CASSEELGGHTQYF; DNA: TGTGCCAGCAGTGAAGAACTGGGGGGGCATACGCAGTATTTT; D: .; J: TRBJ2-3; V: TRBV2; size: .
CDR3: CASSQQPGRSYEQYF; DNA: TGTGCCAGCAGTCAACAACCGGGACGATCCTACGAGCAGTACTTC; D: .; J: TRBJ2-7; V: TRBV7-6; size: .
CDR3: CASSYSKGDWKLFF; DNA: TGTGCCAGCAGTTACTCGAAGGGGGACTGGAAACTGTTTTTT; D: .; J: TRBJ1-4; V: TRBV6-5; size: .